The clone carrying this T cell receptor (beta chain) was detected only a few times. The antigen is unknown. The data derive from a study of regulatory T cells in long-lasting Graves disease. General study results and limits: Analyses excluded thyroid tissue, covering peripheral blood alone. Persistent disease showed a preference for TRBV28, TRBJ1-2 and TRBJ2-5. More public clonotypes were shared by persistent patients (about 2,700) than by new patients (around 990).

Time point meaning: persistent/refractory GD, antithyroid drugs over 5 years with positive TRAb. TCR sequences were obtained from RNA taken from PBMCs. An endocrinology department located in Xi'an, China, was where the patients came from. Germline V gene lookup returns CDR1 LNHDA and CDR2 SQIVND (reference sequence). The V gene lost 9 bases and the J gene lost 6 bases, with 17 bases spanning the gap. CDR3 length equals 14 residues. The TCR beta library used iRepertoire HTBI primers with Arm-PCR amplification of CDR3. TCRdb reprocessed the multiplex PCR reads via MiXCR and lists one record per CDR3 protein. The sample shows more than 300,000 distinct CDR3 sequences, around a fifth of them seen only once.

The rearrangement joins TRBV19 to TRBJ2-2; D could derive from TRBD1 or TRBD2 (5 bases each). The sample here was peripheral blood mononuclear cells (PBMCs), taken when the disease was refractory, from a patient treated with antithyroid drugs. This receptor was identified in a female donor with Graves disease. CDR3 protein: CASRDESRAGELFF. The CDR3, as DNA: TGTGCCAGCCGGGACGAATCACGAGCCGGGGAGCTGTTTTTT.